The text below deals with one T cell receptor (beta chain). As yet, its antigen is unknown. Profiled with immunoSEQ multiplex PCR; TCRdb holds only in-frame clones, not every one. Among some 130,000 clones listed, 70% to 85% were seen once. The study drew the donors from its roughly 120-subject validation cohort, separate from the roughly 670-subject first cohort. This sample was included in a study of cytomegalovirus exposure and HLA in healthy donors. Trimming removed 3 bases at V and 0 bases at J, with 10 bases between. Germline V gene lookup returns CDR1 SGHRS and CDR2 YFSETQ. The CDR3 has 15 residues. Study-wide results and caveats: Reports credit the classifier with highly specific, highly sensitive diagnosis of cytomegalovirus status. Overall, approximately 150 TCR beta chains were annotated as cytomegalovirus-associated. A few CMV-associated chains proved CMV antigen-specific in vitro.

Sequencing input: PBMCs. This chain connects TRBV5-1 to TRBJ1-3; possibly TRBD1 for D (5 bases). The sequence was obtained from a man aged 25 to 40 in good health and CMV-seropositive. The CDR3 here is CASSWGTNSGNTIYF. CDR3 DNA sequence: TGCGCCAGCAGCTGGGGGACTAACTCTGGAAACACCATATATTTT.